A selection of T cell receptor beta chains follows, all from one sample in a study of tumor-infiltrating lymphocytes in primary liver carcinoma. A single record per CDR3 protein comes from TCRdb applying MiXCR to the multiplex PCR reads. The sample records about 310,000 distinct CDR3 sequences, 45% to 70% being singletons. Input material: peripheral blood. All receptors derive from a woman aged 30 to 39 with primary liver carcinoma and hepatitis B virus infection. Both conserved end residues are part of each CDR3. A D gene is named only where the DNA matches it firmly. Some rows have no size entry. The others give once, few or many, or a class for an expanded clone.

j_call v_call d_call clone_size cdr3_aa cdr3_nt
TRBJ2-7 TRBV29-1 TRBD2 many CSVSGRAYEQYF TGCAGCGTTAGCGGGAGGGCGTACGAGCAGTACTTC
TRBJ1-5 TRBV6-5 TRBD1 many CASSYDRASNQPQHF TGTGCCAGCAGCTACGACAGGGCCAGCAATCAGCCCCAGCATTTT
TRBJ2-6 TRBV29-1 - - CSVEEVQSGANVLTF TGCAGCGTTGAAGAGGTCCAATCTGGGGCCAACGTCCTGACTTTC
TRBJ2-3 TRBV2 TRBD2 - CASSESSGRTDTQYF TGTGCCAGCAGTGAATCTAGCGGCCGCACAGATACGCAGTATTTT
TRBJ2-3 TRBV29-1 - few CSVGGQPPQLQDTQYF TGCAGCGTTGGGGGGCAGCCTCCCCAATTACAAGATACGCAGTATTTT
TRBJ2-1 TRBV6-5 - once CASSYLPSRLYNEQFF TGTGCCAGCAGTTACTTGCCTTCCCGGCTCTACAATGAGCAGTTCTTC
TRBJ2-1 TRBV6-5 - many CASGPSRDLYNEQFF TGTGCCAGCGGCCCGTCGCGGGACCTTTACAATGAGCAGTTCTTC
TRBJ2-5 TRBV7-9 TRBD2 many CASSLGGLAGAQETQYF TGTGCCAGCAGCTTAGGGGGACTAGCGGGAGCCCAAGAGACCCAGTACTTC
TRBJ1-2 TRBV29-1 - many CSVAAQLQQYGYTF TGCAGCGTTGCGGCCCAACTGCAGCAGTATGGCTACACCTTC
TRBJ1-5 TRBV28 - - CASSLIGSSSNQPQHF TGTGCCAGCAGTTTAATAGGGTCTTCTAGCAATCAGCCCCAGCATTTT
TRBJ2-7 TRBV4-1 - - CASGLDSFGEQYF TGCGCCAGCGGCCTCGACAGTTTCGGCGAGCAGTACTTC
TRBJ2-1 TRBV7-8 - - CATGPDSASNRQFF TGTGCCACCGGTCCGGACTCTGCGTCGAATAGGCAGTTCTTC
TRBJ2-7 TRBV7-9 - few CASSYFDGNYEQYF TGTGCCAGCAGTTACTTTGACGGGAACTACGAGCAGTACTTC
TRBJ2-5 TRBV29-1 TRBD2 - CSVYSGGGRETQYF TGCAGCGTTTATAGCGGGGGAGGCCGGGAGACCCAGTACTTC
TRBJ2-3 TRBV12-3/TRBV12-4 - - CASGFLRADTQYF TGTGCCAGCGGGTTCCTTAGGGCAGATACGCAGTATTTT
TRBJ2-5 TRBV6-5 - few CASSRGAGMKETQYF TGTGCCAGCAGCCGCGGGGCGGGGATGAAAGAGACCCAGTACTTC
TRBJ2-1 TRBV11-2 TRBD2 - CASSPHRGGLYNEQFF TGTGCCAGCAGCCCCCACCGGGGAGGGCTCTACAATGAGCAGTTCTTC
TRBJ1-3 TRBV6-1 TRBD1 - CASSARGSGNTVYF TGTGCCAGCAGTGCCAGGGGGTCGGGAAACACCGTATATTTT
TRBJ1-2 TRBV4-1 TRBD1 - CASNQNLRDRTNYGYTF TGCGCCAGCAACCAAAACTTAAGGGACAGAACTAACTATGGCTACACCTTC
TRBJ2-7 TRBV6-1 - - CASSESLVKTYELYF TGTGCCAGCAGTGAAAGTTTGGTCAAAACCTACGAGCTGTACTTC
TRBJ1-2 TRBV28 - few CASSLPTGRRGYTF TGTGCCAGCAGTTTACCTACAGGGAGGCGAGGCTACACCTTC
TRBJ1-1 TRBV19 TRBD1 - CAGSAECAQGHKEAFF TGTGCCGGTAGTGCCGAGTGTGCACAGGGGCACAAGGAAGCTTTCTTT
TRBJ1-1 TRBV5-4 - - CASSLDRWVTEAFF TGTGCCAGCAGCTTGGATAGGTGGGTCACTGAAGCTTTCTTT
TRBJ2-2 TRBV5-1 - - CASTSKNIGELFF TGCGCCAGCACCTCAAAGAACATCGGGGAGCTGTTTTTT
TRBJ1-1 TRBV6-5 TRBD1 - CASSYDRDRFTEAFF TGTGCCAGCAGTTACGACCGGGACAGGTTCACTGAAGCTTTCTTT
TRBJ2-1 TRBV20-1 - - CSARDLMGSPSYNEQSF TGCAGTGCTAGAGATCTAATGGGGTCCCCCTCCTACAATGAGCAGTCCTTC
TRBJ1-2 TRBV6-6 TRBD1 many CASRSKDRPFDGYTF TGTGCCAGCAGGAGTAAGGACAGGCCGTTCGATGGCTACACCTTC
TRBJ1-5 TRBV5-5 - - CASSIGVSGAMGGPQHF TGTGCCAGCAGCATTGGAGTATCAGGGGCCATGGGAGGGCCCCAGCATTTT
TRBJ2-1 TRBV29-1 TRBD1 - CSVEGTGGYDQFF TGCAGCGTTGAAGGGACAGGGGGTTATGACCAGTTCTTC
TRBJ1-1 TRBV12-3/TRBV12-4 - - CASKDLTGANTEAFF TGTGCCAGCAAGGACTTGACAGGAGCGAACACTGAAGCTTTCTTT
TRBJ2-1 TRBV12-3/TRBV12-4 - few CASPPTGTSSYNEQFF TGTGCCAGCCCCCCGACAGGAACGAGCTCCTACAATGAGCAGTTCTTC
TRBJ2-3 TRBV11-2 TRBD2 - CASSLRAGEFTDTQCF TGTGCCAGCAGCTTACGAGCGGGAGAGTTCACAGATACGCAGTGTTTT
TRBJ2-7 TRBV12-3/TRBV12-4 TRBD1 - CASQGGVSYELYF TGTGCCAGCCAAGGGGGCGTGAGTTACGAGCTGTACTTC
TRBJ1-6 TRBV11-2 - many CASLSGGRWSPLHF TGTGCCAGCCTGAGTGGGGGGAGGTGGTCACCCCTCCACTTT
TRBJ1-2 TRBV11-2 - many CASSLSWGRADYGYTF TGTGCCAGCAGCTTATCATGGGGGAGGGCTGACTATGGCTACACCTTC
TRBJ2-4 TRBV6-6 TRBD1 - CASSYGKGAAENIQYF TGTGCCAGCAGTTACGGAAAGGGGGCGGCCGAAAACATTCAGTACTTC
TRBJ1-2 TRBV7-9 - - CASSLVQIHGYTF TGTGCCAGCAGCTTAGTCCAGATCCATGGCTACACCTTC
TRBJ1-5 TRBV29-1 - - CRVGQGSNQPQHF TGCAGGGTCGGCCAGGGGAGCAATCAGCCCCAGCATTTT
TRBJ2-7 TRBV6-2/TRBV6-3 - many CASSYSASRVQYF TGTGCCAGCAGTTACTCGGCGTCTCGCGTGCAGTACTTC
TRBJ2-5 TRBV30 TRBD2 once CAWGGEGLASWSQYF TGTGCCTGGGGGGGTGAGGGACTAGCTAGCTGGTCCCAGTACTTC
TRBJ2-3 TRBV6-6 - - CASSIGEDTQYF TGTGCCAGCAGCATCGGGGAAGACACGCAGTATTTT
TRBJ2-5 TRBV4-1 - - CASSLIGPQETQYF TGCGCCAGCAGCCTAATTGGGCCCCAGGAGACCCAGTACTTC
TRBJ2-1 TRBV24-1 - many CATSDFKDEQFF TGTGCCACCAGTGATTTTAAAGATGAGCAGTTCTTC
TRBJ1-1 TRBV20-1 TRBD1 - CSAKQGGTEAFF TGCAGTGCCAAGCAGGGGGGCACTGAAGCTTTCTTT
TRBJ2-7 TRBV7-9 TRBD2 few CASSLGTSGGVEQYF TGTGCCAGCAGCTTGGGGACTAGCGGTGGTGTCGAGCAGTACTTC
TRBJ2-7 TRBV11-2 - - CASSLLRTYEQYF TGTGCCAGCAGTTTACTGAGGACCTACGAGCAGTACTTC
TRBJ1-4 TRBV29-1 TRBD1 many CSVGLGTGVEKLFF TGCAGCGTTGGGCTAGGGACAGGGGTTGAAAAACTGTTTTTT
TRBJ2-1 TRBV13 TRBD2 - CASSPQGGRAYNEQFF TGTGCCAGCAGCCCACAGGGCGGGAGGGCCTACAATGAGCAGTTCTTC
TRBJ2-2 TRBV28 TRBD2 - CASNRSGKPHTGELFF TGTGCCAGCAACCGAAGCGGGAAGCCACACACCGGGGAGCTGTTTTTT